The 14 T cell receptor beta chains given below trace back to one sample, sequenced in a study of OX40 agonist ivuxolimab in advanced cancers. The assay was immunoSEQ multiplex PCR, and TCRdb's table has in-frame clones only and misses some. The repertoire holds over 70,000 clones, with over 80% as singletons. Sequenced material: CD4+ or CD8+ T cells sorted from blood, taken in a trial of the OX40 agonist ivuxolimab. The receptors shown here come from an adult with an advanced solid tumor such as melanoma, head and neck, liver or kidney cancer.

The chain carries TRBV27 and TRBJ2-2; no reliable D call. V was trimmed by 2 bases and J by 5 bases, leaving 6 bases between them. The germline gives CDR1 MNHEY, CDR2 SMNVEV (reference sequence). This CDR3 is built from 13 residues. This CDR3 is CASSLLVTGELFF. In DNA, the CDR3 is TGTGCCAGCAGTTTACTGGTTACCGGGGAGCTGTTTTTT.

The chain is built from TRBV21-1 and TRBJ1-2. TRBV21-1 is described as a pseudogene. This CDR3 is built from 13 residues. The DNA for the CDR3 is TGTGCCAGCAGGGACAGACGGGCGGGGGGCTACACCTTC. Protein product: CASRDRRAGGYTF.

The V call is TRBV10-3, the J call TRBJ1-2; 8 bases line up with TRBD1. The CDR3 loop spans 14 amino acids. Germline V CDR1 and CDR2: ENHRY, SYGVKD. After removal of 3 bases from V and 8 bases from J, the junction contained 8 bases not matched to a gene. CDR3 protein: CAISDGQGRGGYTF. DNA of the CDR3: TGTGCCATCAGTGATGGACAGGGTCGTGGCGGCTACACCTTC.

The chain couples TRBV10-3 to TRBJ2-7, with D perhaps matching TRBD1 (5 bases). Deletions cut 6 bases from V and 3 bases from J, with 9 bases between. CDR1 and CDR2 (germline): ENHRY, SYGVKD. The CDR3 sequence is 12 residues long. The CDR3 here is CAIREDNYEQYF. For the CDR3, the DNA is TGTGCCATCAGAGAGGACAACTACGAGCAGTACTTC.

The gene calls are TRBV10-1 and TRBJ2-1, with TRBD1 matching over 7 bases. This CDR3 comprises 16 residues. With V trimmed by 4 bases and J by 3 bases, 9 bases remained unmatched. Germline assignment: CDR1 WNHNN and CDR2 SYGVQD (reference sequence). Here the CDR3 DNA reads TGCGCCAGCAGTGCGATAACCGGGACAGTCTACAATGAGCAGTTCTTC. Translating gives CASSAITGTVYNEQFF.

V usage is TRBV7-9 and J usage is TRBJ2-7; 7 bases are shared with TRBD1. The V segment lost 11 bases and the J segment 7 bases; nucleotides outside the gene matches: 20. Germline-derived CDR1 and CDR2 are SEHNR and FQNEAQ (reference sequence). This CDR3 comprises 15 residues. The CDR3 DNA sequence: TGTGCCCCCCCCCTGAGGGGGCTTGTGTTCAGGGAGCAGTACTTC. Amino acids: CAPPLRGLVFREQYF.

A single count supports this clone. The chain combines TRBV5-6 with TRBJ2-3; 9 nucleotides line up with TRBD2. The trim removed 0 bases at V and 5 bases at J, leaving 7 bases unmatched. This CDR3 has 16 residues. Germline V lookup: CDR1 SGHDT, CDR2 YYEEEE. CDR3 in DNA: TGTGCCAGCAGCTTGGGTGCGGGGGGGCTTATAGATACGCAGTATTTT. This gives the protein CASSLGAGGLIDTQYF.

This clone has just a few counts. The chain recombines TRBV19 with TRBJ2-7, with D perhaps assigned TRBD1 or TRBD2 (5 bases each). With 7 bases removed from V and 3 bases from J, the gap between germline ends came to 19 bases. Germline CDR1 is LNHDA and CDR2 is SQIVND (reference sequence). The CDR3 runs 15 residues. The CDR3 region is CASTAERDDSYEQYF. CDR3 in DNA: TGTGCCAGTACCGCAGAGAGGGACGACAGCTACGAGCAGTACTTC.

The genes are TRBV29-1 and TRBJ1-1; maybe TRBD1 (6 bases). Germline CDR1 and CDR2: SQVTM and ANQGSEA. This CDR3 is 15 amino acids long. V lost 3 bases and J 0 bases, leaving 14 bases between the germline ends. The CDR3 DNA reads as TGCAGCGTTGACAGGGGCGTTTTTTTGAACACTGAAGCTTTCTTT. This codes for CSVDRGVFLNTEAFF.

J is TRBJ1-6 and V is TRBV30; D gene ambiguous. The V gene lost 0 bases and the J gene lost 8 bases, with 11 bases spanning the gap. In germline, CDR1 is GTSNPN, CDR2 SVGIG (reference sequence). This CDR3 comprises 14 residues. The CDR3 protein is CAWSVLWLDSPLHF. The CDR3 coding sequence is TGTGCCTGGAGTGTGCTTTGGTTGGATTCACCCCTCCACTTT.

The chain couples TRBV7-2 to TRBJ1-6, with 10 nucleotides matching TRBD1. The CDR3 length is 18 residues. Germline assignment: CDR1 SGHTA and CDR2 FQGNSA. V lost 4 bases to trimming and J lost 1 base; unmatched junction nucleotides: 7. The chain's CDR3 is CASSSTGGVWSYNSPLHF. The CDR3 DNA reads TGTGCCAGCAGCTCGACAGGGGGCGTCTGGTCCTATAATTCACCCCTCCACTTT.

The chain couples TRBV5-6 to TRBJ1-2, with TRBD1 matching over 9 bases. V shed 3 bases and J 4 bases; nucleotides not matched to a gene: 13. This CDR3 region has 17 residues. The V gene's germline CDR1 is SGHDT and CDR2 YYEEEE. The CDR3 loop reads CASSSRQGGLVLYGYTF. The CDR3 region has the DNA TGTGCCAGCAGCTCAAGACAGGGGGGCCTGGTTCTCTATGGCTACACCTTC.

V and J are TRBV28 and TRBJ2-7; no reliable D call. Germline V gives CDR1 MDHEN, CDR2 SYDVKM. Trimming took 5 bases from V and 0 from J, leaving 11 bases between them. This CDR3 spans 14 amino acids. Written as DNA, the CDR3 is TGTGCCAGCAGTGATACAGAAAGCTCCTACGAGCAGTACTTC. Translating gives CASSDTESSYEQYF.

The chain recombines TRBV19 with TRBJ2-3, with D perhaps being TRBD1 or TRBD2 (5 bases each). Germline CDR1 is LNHDA and CDR2 is SQIVND (reference sequence). V was cut by 1 base and J by 6 bases, with 11 bases left in between. The CDR3 is made up of 14 amino acids. The CDR3 region is CASSIVGGADTQYF. In DNA form, the CDR3 reads TGTGCCAGTAGTATAGTTGGGGGAGCGGATACGCAGTATTTT.